The TCR beta chain described here comes from a study of cytomegalovirus exposure and HLA in healthy donors. Study details: Of several hundred genotyped donors, 80% to 85% grouped in the Caucasian-associated ancestry cluster.

About this clone: Its antigen is currently unknown.

Regarding the study as a whole: An analysis done earlier found most TCR beta V segments productive about 87% or about 30% of the time. For cytomegalovirus status, the classifier reportedly gave diagnoses with high specificity and sensitivity.

With 4 bases clipped from V and 2 bases from J, the junction kept 8 bases outside the gene matches. Per the germline V gene, CDR1 is LNHDA and CDR2 is SQIVND (reference sequence). The CDR3 runs 15 residues. The PCR employed 60 Vbeta primers together with 13 Jbeta primers. Some clones are missing from TCRdb's copy, which holds only in-frame ones; the method was immunoSEQ multiplex PCR. The sample has 150,000 to 180,000 clones, around three quarters seen once. The sample comprised PBMCs. The gene calls are TRBV19 and TRBJ2-7; TRBD1 matches 7 bases. The receptor's source is a woman between 40 and 50 years old in good health and CMV-seronegative. The CDR3 DNA is TGTGCCAGTAGTAGCTCCGGGACAGAAGCCTACGAGCAGTACTTC. Its translation: CASSSSGTEAYEQYF.